This T cell receptor (beta chain) derives from a study of blood T cells in healthy people across ages. This CDR3 is 11 amino acids long. Per germline, CDR1 DFQATT and CDR2 SNEGSKA (reference sequence). V shed 4 bases and J shed 6 bases, with 10 bases lying between them. This clonotype was counted a few times. The authors ran a second PCR of roughly 6 to 12 cycles using a sample-barcoded 5' primer and a J-beta primer mix. Each CDR3 protein is one row after TCRdb ran MiXCR on the 5' RACE reads. The data contain over 950,000 distinct CDR3 sequences, about two fifths of them singletons. This TCR derives from a man aged 18 to 30 in good health. This chain links TRBV20-1 with TRBJ2-7; D perhaps matches TRBD1 (6 bases). Source material: blood. CDR3 region: CSAIRGAEQYF. CDR3 DNA sequence: TGCAGTGCTATCAGGGGAGCCGAGCAGTACTTC.